This TCR beta chain is from a study of blood T cell repertoires in COVID-19. Turning to the study itself: There were acute and convalescent COVID-19 samples, and they came from the United States, Italy and Spain.

The germline CDR1 and CDR2 sequences are MNHEY and SMNVEV (reference sequence). Trimming pared 6 bases from V and 1 base from J, leaving 10 bases between. This CDR3 spans 13 amino acids. This clone was observed once. As processed by the authors: The assay estimated nucleated cells by amplifying reference gene primers. Generated by immunoSEQ multiplex PCR, the TCRdb table keeps only in-frame clones and is missing some. D and trimming come from the DNA, and the V and J calls and clone size come from that table. This table has about 110,000 clones, around nine tenths appearing once. The rearrangement uses TRBV27 and TRBJ2-7; D is undetermined. The sequenced sample was peripheral blood. The sequence was collected from a man aged 40-49 years with acute or convalescent COVID-19. The CDR3 sequence: CASRTPESYEQYF. The CDR3 DNA reads as TGTGCCAGCAGGACACCGGAATCCTACGAGCAGTACTTC.